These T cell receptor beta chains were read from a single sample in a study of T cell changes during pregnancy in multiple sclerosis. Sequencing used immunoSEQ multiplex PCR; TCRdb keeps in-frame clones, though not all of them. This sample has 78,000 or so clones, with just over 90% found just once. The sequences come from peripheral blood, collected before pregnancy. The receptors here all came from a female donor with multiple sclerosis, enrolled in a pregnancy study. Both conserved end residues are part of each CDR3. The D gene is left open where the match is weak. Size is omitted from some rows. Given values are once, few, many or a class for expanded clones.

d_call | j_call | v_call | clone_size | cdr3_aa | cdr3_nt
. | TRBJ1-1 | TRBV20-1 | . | CSATTSTEAFF | TGCAGTGCTACAACGAGCACTGAAGCTTTCTTT
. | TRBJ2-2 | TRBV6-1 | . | CATEAQGDTGELFF | TGTGCCACCGAGGCACAGGGAGACACCGGGGAGCTGTTTTTT
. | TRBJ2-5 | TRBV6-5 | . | CASRPARQETTQYF | TGTGCCAGCAGACCCGCCCGACAGGAAACGACCCAGTACTTC
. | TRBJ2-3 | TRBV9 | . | CASSVERRGYTDTQYF | TGTGCCAGCAGCGTAGAACGCAGGGGCTACACAGATACGCAGTATTTT
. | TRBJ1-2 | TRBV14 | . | CASSPPDRIFYGYTF | TGTGCCAGCAGCCCGCCGGACAGAATCTTCTATGGCTACACCTTC
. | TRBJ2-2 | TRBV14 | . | CASRAGLSNTGELFF | TGTGCCAGCAGAGCAGGGTTGAGCAACACCGGGGAGCTGTTTTTT
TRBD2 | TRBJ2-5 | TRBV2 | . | CASSDRLAGGRETQYF | TGTGCCAGCAGTGATCGGCTAGCGGGGGGAAGGGAGACCCAGTACTTC
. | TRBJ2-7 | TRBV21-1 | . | CASSGGRSYEQYF | TGTGCCAGCAGCGGAGGCAGATCCTACGAGCAGTACTTC
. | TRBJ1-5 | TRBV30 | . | CAYEDRKNQPQHF | TGTGCCTACGAAGACAGAAAAAATCAGCCCCAGCATTTT
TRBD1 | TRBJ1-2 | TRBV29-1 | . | CSVEAGGYGYTF | TGCAGCGTTGAGGCAGGGGGCTATGGCTACACCTTC
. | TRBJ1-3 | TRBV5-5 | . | CASSLGRGMGSSGNTIYF | TGTGCCAGCAGCTTGGGGCGGGGAATGGGGAGCTCTGGAAACACCATATATTTT
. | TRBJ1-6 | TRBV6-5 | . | CASSTSNSPLHF | TGTGCCAGCAGTACGAGTAATTCACCCCTCCACTTT
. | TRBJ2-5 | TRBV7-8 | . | CASSLDPIQGGETQYF | TGTGCCAGCAGCTTAGACCCCATACAGGGGGGGGAGACCCAGTACTTC
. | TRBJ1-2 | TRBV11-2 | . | CASSSPPTRLWEGYTF | TGTGCCAGCAGCTCCCCTCCAACTCGTCTATGGGAGGGCTACACCTTC
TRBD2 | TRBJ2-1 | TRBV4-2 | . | CASSQVAGGVGEQFF | TGTGCCAGCAGCCAAGTTGCGGGGGGGGTAGGGGAGCAGTTCTTC
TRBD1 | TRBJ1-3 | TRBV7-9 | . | CASSLIPGQGRRNTIYF | TGTGCCAGCAGTCTGATACCCGGACAGGGGAGGAGAAACACCATATATTTT
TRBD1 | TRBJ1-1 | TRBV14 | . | CASSERTGPIHTEAFF | TGTGCCAGCAGCGAAAGGACAGGGCCCATCCACACTGAAGCTTTCTTT
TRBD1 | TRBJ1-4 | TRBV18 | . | CASSPRDSSNEKLFF | TGTGCCAGCTCACCAAGGGACAGTTCTAATGAAAAACTGTTTTTT
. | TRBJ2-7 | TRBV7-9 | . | CASSETGLGYEQYF | TGTGCCAGCAGCGAAACAGGGCTCGGCTACGAGCAGTACTTC
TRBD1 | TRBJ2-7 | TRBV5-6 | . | CASSLVYPGQVTYEQYF | TGTGCCAGCAGCTTGGTTTATCCGGGACAGGTTACCTACGAGCAGTACTTC
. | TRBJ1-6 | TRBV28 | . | CASRKGTHNSPLHF | TGTGCCAGCAGGAAGGGGACACATAATTCACCCCTCCACTTT
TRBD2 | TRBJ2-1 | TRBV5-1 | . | CASSFSGRDEQFF | TGCGCCAGCAGTTTTAGCGGGCGGGATGAGCAGTTCTTC
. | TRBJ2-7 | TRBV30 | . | CAWSVGVGEQYF | TGTGCCTGGAGTGTAGGAGTGGGCGAGCAGTACTTC
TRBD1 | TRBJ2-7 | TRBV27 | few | CASRAGTDHYEQYF | TGTGCCAGCAGGGCCGGGACAGACCACTACGAGCAGTACTTC
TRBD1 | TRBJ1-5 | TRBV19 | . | CASRGLTSNQPQHF | TGTGCCAGCAGGGGGCTGACTAGCAATCAGCCCCAGCATTTT
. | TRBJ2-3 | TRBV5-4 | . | CASSFGLNSRTDTQYF | TGTGCCAGCAGCTTTGGCCTCAACTCGAGGACAGATACGCAGTATTTT
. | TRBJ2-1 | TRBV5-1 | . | CASSTDSDSSYNEQFF | TGCGCCAGCAGCACTGACAGCGATAGCTCCTACAATGAGCAGTTCTTC
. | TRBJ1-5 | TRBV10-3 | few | CATAQGEEGNQPQHF | TGTGCCACGGCGCAGGGCGAGGAAGGCAATCAGCCCCAGCATTTT
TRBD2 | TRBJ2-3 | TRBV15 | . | CATSRAGGGADTQYF | TGTGCCACCAGCAGAGCGGGAGGGGGGGCGGATACGCAGTATTTT
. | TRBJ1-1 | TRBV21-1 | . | CASSSLKGGDQGNTEAFF | TGTGCCAGCAGCTCTCTAAAAGGGGGGGACCAGGGGAACACTGAAGCTTTCTTT
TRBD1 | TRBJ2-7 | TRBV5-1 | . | CASSSRPGDRMAYEQYF | TGCGCCAGCAGCTCCCGGCCGGGGGACAGGATGGCCTACGAGCAGTACTTC
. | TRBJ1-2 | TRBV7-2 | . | CASSLDGSGLYGYTF | TGTGCCAGCAGCTTAGATGGCAGCGGCTTATATGGCTACACCTTC
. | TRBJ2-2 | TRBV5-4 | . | CASSQNTGELFF | TGTGCCAGCAGCCAGAACACCGGGGAGCTGTTTTTT
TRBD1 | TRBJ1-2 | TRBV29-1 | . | CSVDGDRGYGYTF | TGCAGCGTTGATGGGGACAGGGGCTATGGCTACACCTTC
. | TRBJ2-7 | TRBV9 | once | CASSAQGSEQYF | TGTGCCAGCAGCGCCCAGGGCTCCGAGCAGTACTTC
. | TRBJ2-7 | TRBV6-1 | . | CARFRDPMEQYF | TGTGCCAGATTCCGGGATCCCATGGAGCAGTACTTC